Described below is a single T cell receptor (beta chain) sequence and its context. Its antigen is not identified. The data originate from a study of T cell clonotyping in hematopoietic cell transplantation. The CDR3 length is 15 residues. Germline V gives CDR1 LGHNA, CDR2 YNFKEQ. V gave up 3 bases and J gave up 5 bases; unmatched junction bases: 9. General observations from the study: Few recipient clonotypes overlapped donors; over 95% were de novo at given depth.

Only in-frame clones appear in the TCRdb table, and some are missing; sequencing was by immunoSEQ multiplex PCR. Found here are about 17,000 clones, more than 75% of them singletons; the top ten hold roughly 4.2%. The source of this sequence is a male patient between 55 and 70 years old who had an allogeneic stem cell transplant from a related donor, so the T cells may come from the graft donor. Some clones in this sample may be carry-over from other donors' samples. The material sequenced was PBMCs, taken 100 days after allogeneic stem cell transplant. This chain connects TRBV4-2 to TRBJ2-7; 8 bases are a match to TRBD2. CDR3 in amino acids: CASSHVTGGMDEQYF. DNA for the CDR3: TGTGCCAGCAGCCATGTAACGGGGGGGATGGACGAGCAGTACTTC.